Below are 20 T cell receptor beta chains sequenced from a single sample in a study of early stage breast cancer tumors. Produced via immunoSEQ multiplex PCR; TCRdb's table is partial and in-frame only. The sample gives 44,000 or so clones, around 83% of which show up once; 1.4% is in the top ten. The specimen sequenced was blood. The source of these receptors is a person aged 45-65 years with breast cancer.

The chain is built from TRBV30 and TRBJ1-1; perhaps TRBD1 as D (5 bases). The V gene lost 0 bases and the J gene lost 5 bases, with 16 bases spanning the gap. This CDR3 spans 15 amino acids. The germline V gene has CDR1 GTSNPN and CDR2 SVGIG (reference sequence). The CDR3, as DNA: TGTGCCTGGAGTGTAAGACCGGGCGAGGGGACTGAAGCTTTCTTT. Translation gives CAWSVRPGEGTEAFF.

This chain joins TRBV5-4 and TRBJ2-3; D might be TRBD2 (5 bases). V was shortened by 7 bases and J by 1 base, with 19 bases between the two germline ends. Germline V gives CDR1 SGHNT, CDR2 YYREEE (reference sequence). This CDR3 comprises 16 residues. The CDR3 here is CASQKLEVWGTDTQYF. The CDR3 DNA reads TGTGCCAGCCAAAAACTAGAAGTTTGGGGCACAGATACGCAGTATTTT.

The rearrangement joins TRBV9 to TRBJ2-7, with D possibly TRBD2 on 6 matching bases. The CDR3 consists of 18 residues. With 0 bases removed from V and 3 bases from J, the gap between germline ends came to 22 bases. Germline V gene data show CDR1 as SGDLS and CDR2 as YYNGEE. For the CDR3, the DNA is TGTGCCAGCAGCGTAGGATTGAACGGCCGGGACTTAAGCTACGAGCAGTACTTC. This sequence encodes CASSVGLNGRDLSYEQYF.

The CDR3 spells CASSLYWTDSNQPQHF. In DNA form, the CDR3 reads TGTGCCAGCAGTTTATACTGGACAGATAGCAATCAGCCCCAGCATTTT. This chain links TRBV27 with TRBJ1-5; possible D gene TRBD1, 6 bases. V was shortened by 1 base and J by 0 bases, with 10 bases between the two germline ends. The germline gives CDR1 MNHEY, CDR2 SMNVEV (reference sequence). This CDR3 contains 16 residues.

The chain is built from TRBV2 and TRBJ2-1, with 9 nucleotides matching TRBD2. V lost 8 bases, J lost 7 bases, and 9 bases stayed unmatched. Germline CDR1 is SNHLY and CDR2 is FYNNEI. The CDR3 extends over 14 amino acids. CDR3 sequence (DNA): TGTGCCAGCCAAAAGCGGGAGGTCTGGAATGAGCAGTTCTTC. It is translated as CASQKREVWNEQFF. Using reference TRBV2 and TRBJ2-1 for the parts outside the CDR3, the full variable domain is EPEVTQTPSHQVTQMGQEVILRCVPISNHLYFYWYRQILGQKVEFLVSFYNNEISEKSEIFDDQFSVERPDGSNFTLKIRSTKLEDSAMYFCASQKREVWNEQFFGPGTRLTVL.

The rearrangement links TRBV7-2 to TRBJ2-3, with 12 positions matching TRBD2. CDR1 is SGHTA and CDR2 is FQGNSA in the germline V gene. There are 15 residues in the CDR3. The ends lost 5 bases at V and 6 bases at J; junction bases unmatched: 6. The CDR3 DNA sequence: TGTGCCAGCAGCCTTAGTACTAGCGGGAGGGATACGCAGTATTTT. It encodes CASSLSTSGRDTQYF.

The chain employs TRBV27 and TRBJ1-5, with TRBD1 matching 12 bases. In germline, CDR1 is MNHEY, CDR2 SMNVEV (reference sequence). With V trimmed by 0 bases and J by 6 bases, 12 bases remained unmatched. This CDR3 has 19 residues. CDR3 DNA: TGTGCCAGCAGTTTATCTGGCCGGGACAGGGGGCGCGTGGGTCAGCCCCAGCATTTT. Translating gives CASSLSGRDRGRVGQPQHF.

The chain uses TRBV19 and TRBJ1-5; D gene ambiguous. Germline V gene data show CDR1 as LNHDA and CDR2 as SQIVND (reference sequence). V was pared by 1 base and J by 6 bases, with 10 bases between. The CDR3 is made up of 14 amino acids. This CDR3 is CASSIVGRGQPQHF. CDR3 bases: TGTGCCAGTAGTATAGTCGGGCGGGGTCAGCCCCAGCATTTT.

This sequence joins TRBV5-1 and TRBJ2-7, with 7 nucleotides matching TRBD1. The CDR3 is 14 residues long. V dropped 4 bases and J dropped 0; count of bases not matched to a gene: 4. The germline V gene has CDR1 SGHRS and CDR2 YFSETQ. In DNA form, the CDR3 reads TGCGCCAGCAGCCTGGGGACAGCCTCCTACGAGCAGTACTTC. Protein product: CASSLGTASYEQYF.

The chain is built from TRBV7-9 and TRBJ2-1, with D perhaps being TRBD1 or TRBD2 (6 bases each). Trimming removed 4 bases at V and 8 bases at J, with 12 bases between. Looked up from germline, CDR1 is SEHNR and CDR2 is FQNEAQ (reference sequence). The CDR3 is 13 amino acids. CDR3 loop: CASSSAGGHEQFF. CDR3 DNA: TGTGCCAGCAGCTCCGCCGGGGGCCATGAGCAGTTCTTC. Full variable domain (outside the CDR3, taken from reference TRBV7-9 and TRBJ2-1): DTGVSQNPRHKITKRGQNVTFRCDPISEHNRLYWYRQTLGQGPEFLTYFQNEAQLEKSRLLSDRFSAERPKGSFSTLEIQRTEQGDSAMYLCASSSAGGHEQFFGPGTRLTVL.

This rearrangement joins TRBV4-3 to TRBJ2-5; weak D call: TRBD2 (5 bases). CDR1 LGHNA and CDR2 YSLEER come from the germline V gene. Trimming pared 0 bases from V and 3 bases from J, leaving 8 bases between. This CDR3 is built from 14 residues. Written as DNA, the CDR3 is TGCGCCAGCAGCCAAGATCACGGGAAAGAGACCCAGTACTTC. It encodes CASSQDHGKETQYF.

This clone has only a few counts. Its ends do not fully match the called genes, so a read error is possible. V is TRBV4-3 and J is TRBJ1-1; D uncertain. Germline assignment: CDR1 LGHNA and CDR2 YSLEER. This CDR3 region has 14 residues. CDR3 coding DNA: TGCGCCAGCAGCCAAGGACAACTGAACGCTGAAGCTTTCTTT. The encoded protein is CASSQGQLNAEAFF.

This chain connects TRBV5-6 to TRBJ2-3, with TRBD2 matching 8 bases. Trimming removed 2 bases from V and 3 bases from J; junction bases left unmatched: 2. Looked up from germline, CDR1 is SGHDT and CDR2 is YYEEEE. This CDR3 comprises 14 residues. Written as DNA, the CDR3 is TGTGCCAGCAGCTTTAGCGGGATGACAGATACGCAGTATTTT. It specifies CASSFSGMTDTQYF.

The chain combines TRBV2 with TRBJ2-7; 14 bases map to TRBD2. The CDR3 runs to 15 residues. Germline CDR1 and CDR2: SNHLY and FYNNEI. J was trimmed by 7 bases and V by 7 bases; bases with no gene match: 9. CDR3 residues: CASNTGLAGVDEQYF. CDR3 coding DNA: TGTGCCAGCAATACGGGACTAGCGGGAGTTGATGAGCAGTACTTC.

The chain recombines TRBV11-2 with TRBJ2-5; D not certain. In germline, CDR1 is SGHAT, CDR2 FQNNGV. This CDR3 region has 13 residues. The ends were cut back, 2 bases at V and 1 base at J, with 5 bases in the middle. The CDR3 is CASSLNIQETQYF. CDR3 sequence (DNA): TGTGCCAGCAGCTTAAATATCCAAGAGACCCAGTACTTC.

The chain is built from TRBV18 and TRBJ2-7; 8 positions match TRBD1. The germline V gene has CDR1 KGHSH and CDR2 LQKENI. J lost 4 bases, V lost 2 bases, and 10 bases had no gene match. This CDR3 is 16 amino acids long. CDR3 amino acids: CASSPYGAGGGYEQYF. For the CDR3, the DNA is TGTGCCAGCTCACCATATGGCGCAGGGGGCGGTTACGAGCAGTACTTC.

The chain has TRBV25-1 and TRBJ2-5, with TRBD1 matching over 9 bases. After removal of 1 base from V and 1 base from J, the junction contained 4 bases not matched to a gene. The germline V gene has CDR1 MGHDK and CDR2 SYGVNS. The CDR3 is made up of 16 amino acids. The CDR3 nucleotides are TGTGCCAGCAGTGAATTGGGGGACAGGGTCCAAGAGACCCAGTACTTC. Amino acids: CASSELGDRVQETQYF.

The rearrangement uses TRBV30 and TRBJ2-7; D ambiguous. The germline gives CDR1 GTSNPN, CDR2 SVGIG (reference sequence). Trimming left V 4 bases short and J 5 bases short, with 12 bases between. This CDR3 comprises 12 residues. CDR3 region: CAWKGIANEQYF. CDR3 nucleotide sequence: TGTGCCTGGAAGGGCATCGCCAACGAGCAGTACTTC.

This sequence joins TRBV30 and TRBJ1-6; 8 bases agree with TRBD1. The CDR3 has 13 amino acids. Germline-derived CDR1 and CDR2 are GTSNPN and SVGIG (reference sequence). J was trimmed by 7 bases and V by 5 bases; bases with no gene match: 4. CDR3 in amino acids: CAWGQGWNSPLHF. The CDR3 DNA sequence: TGTGCCTGGGGACAGGGTTGGAATTCACCCCTCCACTTT.

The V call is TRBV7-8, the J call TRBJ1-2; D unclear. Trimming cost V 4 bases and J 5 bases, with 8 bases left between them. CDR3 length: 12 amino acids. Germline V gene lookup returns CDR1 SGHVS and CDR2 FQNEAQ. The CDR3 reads CASSSDWYGYTF. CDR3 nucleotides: TGTGCCAGCAGCTCCGATTGGTATGGCTACACCTTC.